A single sample is the source of the 30 T cell receptor beta chains below, sequenced in a study of blood T cell repertoires in COVID-19. Clones were sequenced by immunoSEQ multiplex PCR, and TCRdb holds only the in-frame ones, with some missing. The profile shows about 130,000 clones, about 70% of them singletons. The material sequenced was peripheral blood. Every receptor here comes from a woman aged 70-85 years with acute or convalescent COVID-19.

This chain connects TRBV27 to TRBJ2-7; the match to TRBD2 covers 7 bases. Losses at the gene ends were 5 bases for V and 2 bases for J; bases not matched to a gene: 6. The germline V gene encodes CDR1 MNHEY and CDR2 SMNVEV (reference sequence). This CDR3 region has 14 residues. CDR3 nucleotides: TGTGCCAGCAGTCCGCTGGGGGGGACCTACGAGCAGTACTTC. This gives the protein CASSPLGGTYEQYF.

The V gene is TRBV30, the J gene TRBJ1-1; TRBD1 aligns across 7 bases. The V gene's germline CDR1 is GTSNPN and CDR2 SVGIG (reference sequence). This CDR3 spans 13 amino acids. V trimming: 2 bases; J trimming: 2 bases; junction bases outside the gene matches: 2. CDR3 DNA sequence: TGTGCCTGGAGTAGGGACAGAAACACTGAAGCTTTCTTT. This translates into CAWSRDRNTEAFF.

V usage is TRBV6-2 or TRBV6-3 and J usage is TRBJ2-1; 7 nucleotides line up with TRBD2. The CDR3 sequence is 14 residues long. V lost 2 bases and J lost 10; bases outside the gene matches: 8. CDR1 and CDR2 from the germline V gene are MNHEY and SVGEGT. The CDR3 loop reads CASSYAGDQSEQFF. The CDR3 DNA reads TGTGCCAGCAGTTACGCGGGAGATCAATCCGAGCAGTTCTTC.

The sample holds one count of this clone. The same CDR3 also results from other DNA sequences found in this sample. V and J are TRBV6-5 and TRBJ1-2, with no clear D. Germline values: CDR1 MNHEY, CDR2 SVGAGI. The V gene lost 6 bases and the J gene lost 4 bases, with 6 bases spanning the gap. This CDR3 spans 11 amino acids. The CDR3 loop is CASSRGYGYTF. DNA of the CDR3: TGTGCCAGCAGCCGGGGCTATGGCTACACCTTC.

CDR3 DNA: TGTGCCACCAGCAGACGTACCGGGACTGCCAAAAACATTCAGTACTTC. It translates to CATSRRTGTAKNIQYF. The chain is built from TRBV15 and TRBJ2-4; D may be TRBD2 (6 bases). V dropped 2 bases and J dropped 1 base, with 12 bases sitting between them. Per germline, CDR1 LNHNV and CDR2 YYDKDF (reference sequence). The CDR3 is made up of 16 amino acids. The variable domain in full, with the rest retrieved from reference TRBV15 and TRBJ2-4, is DAMVIQNPRYQVTQFGKPVTLSCSQTLNHNVMYWYQQKSSQAPKLLFHYYDKDFNNEADTPDNFQSRRPNTSFCFLDIRSPGLGDTAMYLCATSRRTGTAKNIQYFGAGTRLSVL.

V usage is TRBV19 and J usage is TRBJ2-3; D is possibly TRBD2 (5 bases). V lost 5 bases to trimming and J lost 2 bases, with 14 bases between them. This CDR3 spans 15 amino acids. CDR1 LNHDA and CDR2 SQIVND come from the germline V gene (reference sequence). The CDR3 bases are TGTGCCAGTAGTCCACGAGCGGATAACACAGATACGCAGTATTTT. It specifies CASSPRADNTDTQYF.

This clone has a single count. The chain has TRBV4-3 and TRBJ2-4; 9 positions agree with TRBD1. The trim removed 4 bases at V and 6 bases at J, leaving 10 bases unmatched. The CDR3 spans 16 residues. Per germline, CDR1 LGHNA and CDR2 YSLEER. The DNA for the CDR3 is TGCGCCAGCAGCCGACACCGGGACAGGGATTCAAACATTCAGTACTTC. It yields the protein CASSRHRDRDSNIQYF.

J is TRBJ1-5 and V is TRBV28; D uncertain. CDR1 and CDR2 (germline): MDHEN, SYDVKM. Trimming shortened V by 4 bases and J by 4 bases, and 5 bases separated the two germline ends. CDR3 length: 12 amino acids. CDR3 nucleotides: TGTGCCAGCAGTTCCGTAAATCAGCCCCAGCATTTT. It codes for CASSSVNQPQHF.

This clone turned up a few times. J is TRBJ1-6 and V is TRBV23-1; tentatively, D is TRBD1 (5 bases). TRBV23-1 is classed as an ORF, of uncertain function. Deletions cut 4 bases from V and 7 bases from J, with 8 bases between. The CDR3 consists of 13 residues. CDR3 nucleotides: TGCGCCAGCAGTCGGGGGGTGAATTCACCCCTCCACTTT. Translating gives CASSRGVNSPLHF.

The chain joins TRBV5-6 to TRBJ1-1; D gene uncertain. The CDR3 totals 15 residues. Germline CDR1 reads SGHDT; CDR2 reads YYEEEE. Trimming took off 2 bases at V and 1 base at J, with 12 bases between the two ends. The CDR3 DNA is TGTGCCAGCAGCTTCGTGACTACCCGGAACACTGAAGCTTTCTTT. It codes for CASSFVTTRNTEAFF.

The sample holds a few counts of this clone. CDR3 in DNA: TGTGCCATCAAAAGGGAGGGCACAGATACGCAGTATTTT. Its protein product is CAIKREGTDTQYF. The chain combines TRBV10-3 with TRBJ2-3, with D perhaps matching TRBD2 (6 bases). Between the trimmed V and J ends, which lost 7 bases and 1 base, there was a span of 9 bases. The CDR3 length is 13 residues. Germline CDR1 is ENHRY and CDR2 is SYGVKD.

In this sample, this clone turned up once. The DNA is omitted, as the CDR3 cannot be located on it reliably, and the CDR3 follows TCRdb's listing. The V and J genes are TRBV12-3 or TRBV12-4 and TRBJ2-5; the DNA was not used to check the table's D call, TRBD2. The CDR3 spans 12 amino acids, including both terminal residues. The CDR3 sequence is CASSSGRGTQYF.

The chain has TRBV3-1 (or the pseudogene TRBV3-2) and TRBJ1-2; D remains ambiguous. Germline values: CDR1 LGHDT, CDR2 YNNKEL (reference sequence). This CDR3 has 14 amino acids. With 1 base removed from V and 4 bases from J, the gap between germline ends came to 10 bases. The CDR3 protein is CASSQGTAFYGYTF. The DNA of the CDR3 is TGTGCCAGCAGCCAAGGCACAGCTTTCTATGGCTACACCTTC.

Points on this clone: A junction end diverges from the germline sequence, so it may reflect a read error. The chain joins TRBV7-7 to TRBJ2-5, with D tentatively TRBD1 (6 bases). Per germline, CDR1 SSHAT and CDR2 FNYEAQ (reference sequence). The CDR3 loop spans 15 amino acids. The CDR3 spells CASSRSGGRGETQYF. The DNA of the CDR3 is TGTGCTAGCAGCCGATCCGGAGGCAGGGGAGAGACCCAGTACTTC.

The genes are TRBV28 and TRBJ2-5, with TRBD2 matching over 8 bases. This CDR3 has 15 residues. Germline loops: CDR1 MDHEN, CDR2 SYDVKM. J lost 2 bases, V lost 3 bases, and 5 bases had no gene match. The CDR3 DNA reads as TGTGCCAGCAGTTTTTTTGCGGGAGGACAAGAGACCCAGTACTTC. Its translation: CASSFFAGGQETQYF.

This chain connects TRBV1 to TRBJ2-5; the table's D call TRBD1 went unverified against the DNA. TRBV1 constitutes a pseudogene. The CDR3 runs 18 residues. Written as DNA, the CDR3 is TGCACCAGCAGCCAAGATCCCTACGGGACAGGGGGCGAAGAGACCCAGTACTTC. It encodes CTSSQDPYGTGGEETQYF.

J is TRBJ1-6 and V is TRBV11-1, with a tentative D call TRBD1 (6 bases). The germline V and J ends were trimmed by 1 base and 9 bases, with 13 bases remaining between them. Germline values: CDR1 SGHAT, CDR2 FQDESV (reference sequence). CDR3 size: 15 residues. The chain's CDR3 is CASSLGDGQSSPLHF. The CDR3 nucleotides read TGTGCCAGCAGCTTAGGGGACGGACAGAGTTCACCCCTCCACTTT. Complete variable domain (other parts from reference TRBV11-1 and TRBJ1-6): EAEVAQSPRYKITEKSQAVAFWCDPISGHATLYWYRQILGQGPELLVQFQDESVVDDSQLPKDRFSAERLKGVDSTLKIQPAELGDSAMYLCASSLGDGQSSPLHFGNGTRLTVT.

This chain uses TRBV2 with TRBJ2-3, with TRBD2 matching 8 bases. CDR1 and CDR2 (germline): SNHLY, FYNNEI. The CDR3 consists of 14 residues. V lost 4 bases to trimming and J lost 4 bases; unmatched junction nucleotides: 4. The CDR3 loop is CASSGTSSPDTQYF. The DNA for the CDR3 is TGTGCCAGCAGTGGGACTAGCTCTCCAGATACGCAGTATTTT.

For the CDR3, the DNA is TGTGCCAGCAGTGTAAAACGGGGGGACAGGGGTAATGAGCAGTTCTTC. Residues: CASSVKRGDRGNEQFF. The chain is built from TRBV2 and TRBJ2-1, with TRBD1 matching 10 bases. CDR3 size: 16 residues. Germline trimming cut 4 bases from V and 7 bases from J; bases unmatched to any gene: 10. CDR1 is SNHLY, CDR2 FYNNEI, per germline. Supplemented by reference TRBV2 and TRBJ2-1, the full variable domain reads EPEVTQTPSHQVTQMGQEVILRCVPISNHLYFYWYRQILGQKVEFLVSFYNNEISEKSEIFDDQFSVERPDGSNFTLKIRSTKLEDSAMYFCASSVKRGDRGNEQFFGPGTRLTVL.

The V gene is TRBV28, the J gene TRBJ1-2; D gene ambiguous. With 6 bases removed from V and 2 bases from J, the gap between germline ends came to 16 bases. This CDR3 spans 15 amino acids. Per the germline V gene, CDR1 is MDHEN and CDR2 is SYDVKM. This CDR3 is CASRPSKGGNYGYTF. The CDR3 nucleotides are TGTGCCAGCAGGCCATCAAAGGGAGGGAACTATGGCTACACCTTC.

The chain couples TRBV3-1 (or the pseudogene TRBV3-2) to TRBJ1-4; D possibly corresponds to TRBD1 (5 bases). Germline assignment: CDR1 LGHDT and CDR2 YNNKEL (reference sequence). The CDR3 covers 14 residues. Trimming cost V 4 bases and J 8 bases, with 14 bases left between them. CDR3 in amino acids: CASSLSAGPEKLFF. The DNA for the CDR3 is TGTGCCAGCAGCCTGTCTGCGGGGCCGGAAAAACTGTTTTTT.

This chain connects TRBV4-3 to TRBJ2-3; D ambiguous. CDR3 length: 14 amino acids. Germline V CDR1 and CDR2: LGHNA, YSLEER. Trimming left V 0 bases short and J 2 bases short, with 6 bases between. The CDR3 here is CASSQERITDTQYF. The CDR3, as DNA: TGCGCCAGCAGCCAAGAGAGAATCACAGATACGCAGTATTTT.

Only one count was recorded for this clone. This chain joins TRBV3-1 (or the pseudogene TRBV3-2) and TRBJ1-6, with TRBD1 as a possible D gene (6 bases). Trimming left V 1 base short and J 16 bases short, with 17 bases between. The CDR3 is 14 residues long. Per the germline V gene, CDR1 is LGHDT and CDR2 is YNNKEL (reference sequence). The CDR3 sequence is CASSQGDLQGQLHF. The CDR3, as DNA: TGTGCCAGCAGCCAAGGAGATTTACAGGGTCAGCTCCACTTT.

The chain is built from TRBV7-9 and TRBJ1-3, with unresolved D. V was trimmed by 5 bases and J by 2 bases, leaving 10 bases between them. Per the germline V gene, CDR1 is SEHNR and CDR2 is FQNEAQ (reference sequence). This CDR3 is built from 14 residues. CDR3 sequence (DNA): TGTGCCAGCAGCCGTACAGCTACTGGAAACACCATATATTTT. It translates to CASSRTATGNTIYF.

The chain recombines TRBV9 with TRBJ1-1; D may be TRBD1 (5 bases). Trimming took 4 bases from V and 6 from J, leaving 13 bases between them. This CDR3 is built from 13 residues. The germline gives CDR1 SGDLS, CDR2 YYNGEE. CDR3 nucleotides: TGTGCCAGCAGCCGAACCCAGGGATCTGAAGCTTTCTTT. This sequence encodes CASSRTQGSEAFF.

The V call is TRBV6-6, the J call TRBJ2-2; 8 nucleotides line up with TRBD1. Germline CDR1 reads MNHNY; CDR2 reads SVGAGI (reference sequence). CDR3 length: 14 amino acids. V lost 6 bases, J lost 4 bases, and 4 bases stayed unmatched. The CDR3 region is CASRNRGSTGELFF. The CDR3 nucleotides read TGTGCCAGCAGGAACAGGGGGAGCACCGGGGAGCTGTTTTTT.

Only a few counts were recorded for this clone. V is TRBV9 and J is TRBJ2-5; TRBD2 matches 7 bases. V shed 4 bases, J shed 4 bases, and the junction held 7 bases outside the gene matches. The CDR3 is 14 amino acids. The germline V gene has CDR1 SGDLS and CDR2 YYNGEE. The CDR3 sequence: CASSLLTGGETQYF. CDR3 DNA: TGTGCCAGCAGCCTGTTAACGGGAGGAGAGACCCAGTACTTC.

V is TRBV19 and J is TRBJ1-5; a weak D match, TRBD1 (6 bases). The V and J ends lost 7 bases and 6 bases respectively, with 16 bases between them. The CDR3 is 14 amino acids. From germline, CDR1 is LNHDA and CDR2 SQIVND (reference sequence). The DNA of the CDR3 is TGTGCCAGTACCGAGCAGGGGTTCGGTCAGCCCCAGCATTTT. Protein: CASTEQGFGQPQHF.

The V gene is TRBV6-5, the J gene TRBJ1-1; tentatively, D is TRBD1 (6 bases). Germline CDR1 is MNHEY and CDR2 is SVGAGI. V was shortened by 2 bases and J by 7 bases, with 8 bases between the two germline ends. CDR3 length equals 12 residues. The CDR3 nucleotides read TGTGCCAGCAGTTACAGGGGGAGTGAAGCTTTCTTT. This translates into CASSYRGSEAFF.

The chain employs TRBV6-2 or TRBV6-3 and TRBJ1-1; unclear D gene. The V gene's germline CDR1 is MNHEY and CDR2 SVGEGT. The V and J ends lost 0 bases and 7 bases respectively, with 6 bases between them. The CDR3 runs to 12 residues. CDR3 DNA sequence: TGTGCCAGCAGTTACTCAGGAGGTGAAGCTTTCTTT. Protein: CASSYSGGEAFF.